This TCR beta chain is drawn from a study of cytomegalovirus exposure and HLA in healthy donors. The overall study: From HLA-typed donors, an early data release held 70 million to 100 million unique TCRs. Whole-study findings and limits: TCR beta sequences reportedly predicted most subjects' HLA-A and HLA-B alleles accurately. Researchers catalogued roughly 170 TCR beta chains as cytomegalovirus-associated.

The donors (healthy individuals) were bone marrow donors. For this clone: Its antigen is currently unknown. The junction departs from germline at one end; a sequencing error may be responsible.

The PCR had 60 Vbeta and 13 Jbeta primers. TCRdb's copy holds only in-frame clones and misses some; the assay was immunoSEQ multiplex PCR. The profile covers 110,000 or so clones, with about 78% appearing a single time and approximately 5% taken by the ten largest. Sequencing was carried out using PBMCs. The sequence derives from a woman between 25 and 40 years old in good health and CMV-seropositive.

CDR3 region: CTSATATASTDTQYF. The CDR3 nucleotides read TGCACCAGCGCGACAGCAACTGCTAGCACAGATACGCAGTATTTT. V and J are TRBV5-1 and TRBJ2-3; D may be TRBD1 (5 bases). This CDR3 is built from 15 residues. Germline CDR1 and CDR2: SGHRS and YFSETQ.